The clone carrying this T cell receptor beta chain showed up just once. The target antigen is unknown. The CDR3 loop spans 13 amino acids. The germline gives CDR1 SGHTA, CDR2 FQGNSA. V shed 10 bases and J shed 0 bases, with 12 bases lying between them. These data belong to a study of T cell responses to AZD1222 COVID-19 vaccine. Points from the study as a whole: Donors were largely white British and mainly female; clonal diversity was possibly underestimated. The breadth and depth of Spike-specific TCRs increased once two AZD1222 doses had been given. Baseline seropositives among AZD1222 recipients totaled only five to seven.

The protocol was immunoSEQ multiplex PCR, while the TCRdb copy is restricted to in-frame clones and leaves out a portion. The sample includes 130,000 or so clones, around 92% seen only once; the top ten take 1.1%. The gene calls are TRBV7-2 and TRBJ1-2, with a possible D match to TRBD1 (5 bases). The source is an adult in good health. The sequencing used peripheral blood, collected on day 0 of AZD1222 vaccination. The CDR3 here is CAIRPGPNYGYTF. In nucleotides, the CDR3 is TGTGCCATTAGACCAGGGCCTAACTATGGCTACACCTTC.